The 27 T cell receptor beta chains in this list originate from one sample, sequenced in a study of prognosis after radiotherapy for stage I lung cancer. Researchers used two-round multiplex PCR to amplify TCR beta CDR3 starting from genomic DNA. Primers specific to each TRBV and TRBJ gene were used in first-round PCR. Using its own MiXCR run on the multiplex PCR reads, TCRdb lists one record per CDR3 protein. The table shows approximately 13,000 distinct CDR3 sequences, with roughly 29% occurring only once. The input for sequencing was PBMCs, taken before or after stereotactic body radiation therapy (not recorded which). The source of these receptors is a donor over 45 with non-small cell lung cancer.

This clonotype occurred many times. This chain uses TRBV7-2 with TRBJ1-3; D is unresolved. Germline V lookup: CDR1 SGHTA, CDR2 FQGNSA. The CDR3 length is 15 residues. Trimming pared 5 bases from V and 0 bases from J, leaving 11 bases between. CDR3 coding DNA: TGTGCCAGCAGCCCACCCTCGTTCTCTGGAAACACCATATATTTT. Translating gives CASSPPSFSGNTIYF.

V is TRBV27 and J is TRBJ2-1, with 8 positions matching TRBD2. The CDR3 runs to 16 residues. Trimming at V came to 2 bases and at J to 8 bases, leaving 11 bases not matched to a gene. CDR1 is MNHEY, CDR2 SMNVEV, per germline (reference sequence). This chain's CDR3 is CASSLRLAGKSHEQFF. The CDR3 nucleotides are TGTGCCAGCAGTTTACGGCTAGCGGGTAAGTCACATGAGCAGTTCTTC.

The chain is built from TRBV6-1 and TRBJ2-7; possibly TRBD2 for D (6 bases). Germline loops: CDR1 MNHNS, CDR2 SASEGT. CDR3 length: 15 amino acids. CDR3 nucleotides: TGTGGCAGTCCACCTAGCGAGAAGAGCTCCTACGAGCAGTACTTC. It encodes CGSPPSEKSSYEQYF.

This clonotype occurred many times. The rearrangement uses TRBV7-2 and TRBJ2-6; D assignment may be TRBD1 or TRBD2 (5 bases each). The ends were cut back, 1 base at V and 2 bases at J, with 9 bases in the middle. The CDR3 is 16 residues long. CDR1 SGHTA and CDR2 FQGNSA come from the germline V gene. Here the CDR3 DNA reads TGTGCCAGCAGCTTAGTAGGGACGGCTGGGGCCAACGTCCTGACTTTC. Amino acids: CASSLVGTAGANVLTF. Filled out from reference TRBV7-2 and TRBJ2-6, the complete variable domain reads GAGVSQSPSNKVTEKGKDVELRCDPISGHTALYWYRQSLGQGLEFLIYFQGNSAPDKSGLPSDRFSAERTGGSVSTLTIQRTQQEDSAVYLCASSLVGTAGANVLTFGAGSRLTVL.

This clonotype came up many times. V gene TRBV28 combines with J gene TRBJ2-3; 10 bases match TRBD2. Germline-derived CDR1 and CDR2 are MDHEN and SYDVKM. The CDR3 is made up of 16 amino acids. The J segment lost 6 bases and the V segment lost 5 bases, leaving 11 bases of the junction unmatched. This chain's CDR3 is CASSAATLAGVDTQYF. The CDR3 nucleotides are TGTGCCAGCAGTGCCGCAACTCTAGCGGGAGTTGATACGCAGTATTTT.

This clonotype has a count of ten or more. The genes are TRBV28 and TRBJ2-4; possibly TRBD1 for D (6 bases). In germline, CDR1 is MDHEN, CDR2 SYDVKM. V was clipped by 3 bases and J by 10 bases, with 16 bases between them. The CDR3 covers 14 residues. Here the CDR3 DNA reads TGTGCCAGCAGTTTTGTTAATCCAAGGGGGATTCAGTACTTC. Encoded protein: CASSFVNPRGIQYF. Full variable domain (outside the CDR3, taken from reference TRBV28 and TRBJ2-4): DVKVTQSSRYLVKRTGEKVFLECVQDMDHENMFWYRQDPGLGLRLIYFSYDVKMKEKGDIPEGYSVSREKKERFSLILESASTNQTSMYLCASSFVNPRGIQYFGAGTRLSVL.

This clonotype has just one count. The chain joins TRBV2 to TRBJ1-1, with 7 nucleotides matching TRBD1. The CDR3 extends over 16 amino acids. Germline CDR1 and CDR2: SNHLY and FYNNEI. V was clipped by 0 bases and J by 10 bases; unmatched bases: 14. The CDR3 nucleotides are TGTGCCAGCAGTGAAGCGCTTAGGGGGCCACAAGGTGTAGCTTTCTTT. It codes for CASSEALRGPQGVAFF.

This clonotype was counted at least ten times. The V and J genes are TRBV7-2 and TRBJ2-3; D gene uncertain. The length of the CDR3 is 15 residues. Germline loops: CDR1 SGHTA, CDR2 FQGNSA. Trimming took 5 bases from V and 2 from J, leaving 14 bases between them. For the CDR3, the DNA is TGTGCCAGCAGCGCGGCGGCTAGACCCACAGATACGCAGTATTTT. This gives the protein CASSAAARPTDTQYF.

The table lists this clonotype with many counts. The chain joins TRBV6-2 or TRBV6-3 to TRBJ2-2, with a weak D call TRBD2 (5 bases). CDR1 is MNHEY, CDR2 SVGEGT, per germline. V was clipped by 10 bases and J by 4 bases, with 13 bases between them. This CDR3 is 13 amino acids long. As DNA, the CDR3 is TGTGCCACGAGTAAGCGGATCACCGGGGAGCTGTTTTTT. It codes for CATSKRITGELFF.

By its share, this clonotype is medium-sized (0.01 to 0.1%). The chain is built from TRBV12-3 or TRBV12-4 and TRBJ2-7; 7 nucleotides agree with TRBD1. There are 14 residues in the CDR3. V lost 1 base and J lost 5; bases outside the gene matches: 5. The CDR3 DNA is TGTGCCAGCAGTTTAGACAGGGGAGTTCACGAGCAGTACTTC. It specifies CASSLDRGVHEQYF.

Worth noting for this clonotype: One end of the junction is discordant with germline, which a read error may explain. V is TRBV12-3 or TRBV12-4 and J is TRBJ1-5, with D perhaps TRBD1 (5 bases). The CDR3 is 14 amino acids. In DNA form, the CDR3 reads TGTGCCAGCACCGACAGTATGAACAATCAGCCCCAGCACTTT. Its protein product is CASTDSMNNQPQHF.

This clonotype was seen at least ten times. V usage is TRBV2 and J usage is TRBJ1-2; 7 bases match TRBD1. Germline V gene lookup returns CDR1 SNHLY and CDR2 FYNNEI. The V gene end was trimmed by 3 bases and the J gene end by 4 bases; junction bases not matched to a gene: 2. The CDR3 loop spans 13 amino acids. The CDR3 DNA follows: TGTGCCAGCAGTGAGGACAGGTCCTATGGCTACACCTTC. It codes for CASSEDRSYGYTF.

A word on this clonotype: A far larger clone lies a single base away; this is likely a read error. CDR3 in amino acids: CASSYLAPPQVNTEAFF. The CDR3 bases are TGTGCCAGCAGTTACCTTGCCCCGCCCCAGGTGAACACTGAAGCTTTCTTT. This rearrangement joins TRBV6-2 or TRBV6-3 to TRBJ1-1, with D unresolved. Germline assignment: CDR1 MNHEY and CDR2 SVGEGT. The CDR3 runs 17 residues. V dropped 2 bases and J dropped 0 bases, with 16 bases sitting between them.

This clonotype has at least ten counts. This chain connects TRBV19 to TRBJ2-7; D could derive from TRBD1 or TRBD2 (5 bases each). Trimming cost V 5 bases and J 2 bases, with 13 bases left between them. The CDR3 covers 14 residues. Germline loops: CDR1 LNHDA, CDR2 SQIVND (reference sequence). The CDR3 spells CASSYSGATYEQYF. The CDR3 region has the DNA TGTGCCAGTAGTTATTCCGGGGCGACCTACGAGCAGTACTTC.

The chain has TRBV30 and TRBJ1-1; D gene uncertain. There are 14 residues in the CDR3. V lost 2 bases and J 10 bases, leaving 20 bases between the germline ends. From germline, CDR1 is GTSNPN and CDR2 SVGIG (reference sequence). CDR3 protein: CAWSKLRKGLIAFF. The CDR3, as DNA: TGTGCCTGGAGTAAATTGAGAAAGGGTCTGATAGCTTTCTTT.

V is TRBV28 and J is TRBJ2-7; D perhaps matches TRBD2 (6 bases). CDR1 and CDR2 from the germline V gene are MDHEN and SYDVKM. The ends were cut back, 5 bases at V and 3 bases at J, with 23 bases in the middle. The CDR3 contains 17 residues. The CDR3 nucleotides are TGTGCCAGCAGTGCGGTACGGATCGGGAGCATGGGCTACGAGCAGTACTTC. Translation: CASSAVRIGSMGYEQYF.

CDR3 in amino acids: CASSTSVRALLTADEQFF. CDR3 nucleotide sequence: TGTGCCAGTAGTACTAGCGTGAGGGCCTTGCTGACAGCCGATGAGCAGTTCTTC. This chain connects TRBV19 to TRBJ2-1; a weak D match, TRBD2 (6 bases). Germline loops: CDR1 LNHDA, CDR2 SQIVND (reference sequence). V was pared by 4 bases and J by 8 bases, with 27 bases between. The CDR3 has 18 residues.

This clonotype rates as medium-sized (0.01 to 0.1%). This chain connects TRBV19 to TRBJ2-2; TRBD2 might be the D (6 bases). The germline gives CDR1 LNHDA, CDR2 SQIVND (reference sequence). This CDR3 is 14 amino acids long. Trimming stripped 7 bases from V and 4 bases from J, with 13 bases between. The CDR3 DNA reads TGTGCCAGTATGGGACTCGGTAGCACCGGGGAGCTGTTTTTT. Its protein is CASMGLGSTGELFF.

This clonotype was observed many times. This chain uses TRBV28 with TRBJ2-7; possible D gene TRBD2, 7 bases. Germline CDR1 MDHEN, CDR2 SYDVKM. This CDR3 region has 15 residues. The V and J ends lost 1 base and 5 bases respectively, with 15 bases between them. DNA of the CDR3: TGTGCCAGCAGTTTATCGGGGTCGGGGGGCAACGAGCAGTACTTC. This encodes CASSLSGSGGNEQYF.

Ten or more counts support this clonotype. The V gene is TRBV7-9, the J gene TRBJ2-6; 11 bases fit TRBD2. Unmatched junction bases numbered 13, after V lost 4 bases and J lost 2 bases. The CDR3 runs to 20 residues. CDR1 is SEHNR and CDR2 is FQNEAQ in the germline V gene (reference sequence). In DNA form, the CDR3 reads TGTGCCAGCAGCTCCACTACTAGCGGGAGAACAAAGGCTGGGGCCAACGTCCTGACTTTC. It is translated as CASSSTTSGRTKAGANVLTF.

This clonotype was recorded at least ten times. A read error is possible here, since a much larger clone lies one base away. CDR3 DNA sequence: TGTGCCGCAGCTCAGTGGGGCAATCAGCCCCAGCATTTT. Protein sequence: CAAAQWGNQPQHF. This chain uses TRBV24-1 with TRBJ1-5, with D unclear. The germline gives CDR1 KGHDR, CDR2 SFDVKD. This CDR3 has 13 residues. Trimming stripped 12 bases from V and 2 bases from J, with 13 bases between.

For this clonotype: This is likely an artifact of a read error, given a far larger clone one base away. The chain joins TRBV6-4 to TRBJ1-5; 8 nucleotides match TRBD1. From germline, CDR1 is MRHNA and CDR2 SNTAGT. The CDR3 covers 14 residues. The CDR3 region is CASSTQGAGQHQHF. In nucleotides, the CDR3 is TGTGCCAGCAGTACGCAGGGGGCGGGACAGCACCAGCATTTT.

The chain uses TRBV5-1 and TRBJ2-2, with a possible D match to TRBD1 (6 bases). Germline CDR1 is SGHRS and CDR2 is YFSETQ. CDR3 length equals 15 residues. Trimming took off 4 bases at V and 6 bases at J, with 16 bases between the two ends. CDR3 sequence (DNA): TGCGCCAGCAGCCCTGGACAGTGGGCATCCGGGGAGCTGTTTTTT. It yields the protein CASSPGQWASGELFF. Combining the CDR3 with reference TRBV5-1 and TRBJ2-2 gives the whole variable domain KAGVTQTPRYLIKTRGQQVTLSCSPISGHRSVSWYQQTPGQGLQFLFEYFSETQRNKGNFPGRFSGRQFSNSRSEMNVSTLELGDSALYLCASSPGQWASGELFFGEGSRLTVL.

This clonotype was seen ten or more times. CDR3 loop: CASSLGPGVQETQYF. CDR3 DNA: TGTGCCAGCAGCTTAGGTCCAGGGGTACAAGAGACCCAGTACTTC. This sequence joins TRBV7-3 and TRBJ2-5; a possible D gene is TRBD1 (6 bases). Germline lookup yields CDR1 SGHTA and CDR2 FQGTGA. The CDR3 has 15 amino acids. Trimming left V 2 bases short and J 2 bases short, with 12 bases between.

This clonotype is medium-sized (0.01 to 0.1%) in the sample. J is TRBJ2-1 and V is TRBV2; possible D gene TRBD2, 6 bases. The V gene lost 6 bases and the J gene lost 0 bases, with 12 bases spanning the gap. The germline V gene has CDR1 SNHLY and CDR2 FYNNEI. The CDR3 runs 15 residues. The CDR3 DNA reads TGTGCCAGCAGGGGCGGGGTGGGCTCCTACAATGAGCAGTTCTTC. This encodes CASRGGVGSYNEQFF. The whole variable domain, remainder taken from reference TRBV2 and TRBJ2-1, is EPEVTQTPSHQVTQMGQEVILRCVPISNHLYFYWYRQILGQKVEFLVSFYNNEISEKSEIFDDQFSVERPDGSNFTLKIRSTKLEDSAMYFCASRGGVGSYNEQFFGPGTRLTVL.

This clonotype qualifies as medium-sized (0.01 to 0.1%). V gene TRBV11-3 combines with J gene TRBJ2-1; D is unresolved. Germline V gene data show CDR1 as SGHNT and CDR2 as YENEEA. This CDR3 has 11 residues. The V and J ends lost 5 bases and 9 bases respectively, with 8 bases between them. In nucleotides, the CDR3 is TGTGCCAGCAGCCTAACCGCTGAGCAGTTCTTC. Translating it yields CASSLTAEQFF.

The rearrangement joins TRBV24-1 to TRBJ2-1; 7 bases line up with TRBD1. After removal of 9 bases from V and 5 bases from J, the junction contained 6 bases not matched to a gene. Germline lookup yields CDR1 KGHDR and CDR2 SFDVKD. This CDR3 region has 13 residues. The CDR3 bases are TGTGCCACCCAAAGGCAGGGGGACAATGAGCAGTTCTTC. This codes for CATQRQGDNEQFF.